The clone carrying this T cell receptor (beta chain) came up a few times. The antigen is not known. J gave up 4 bases and V 3 bases, and 1 base lay outside the gene matches. From germline, CDR1 is SQVTM and CDR2 ANQGSEA. This CDR3 spans 14 amino acids. This entry comes from a study of cytomegalovirus exposure and HLA in healthy donors. Findings and limits, study-wide: Exclusion applied to some V segments, including TRBV6-2 and TRBV6-3, as they were indistinguishable. It was confirmed in vitro that a few of the CMV-associated chains were specific for CMV antigens.

At collection, donors were nominally healthy, but unrecorded immune exposures were probable. With 60 Vbeta and 13 Jbeta primers, the PCR was carried out. Generated by immunoSEQ multiplex PCR, the TCRdb table keeps only in-frame clones and is missing some. The sample shows 75,000 to 80,000 clones, 60% to 85% of them seen only once. The source of this sequence is a man in his forties in good health and CMV-seronegative. The V call is TRBV29-1, the J call TRBJ2-3; 13 positions agree with TRBD2. Material for sequencing was PBMCs. The CDR3 sequence is CSVDGLAGADTQYF. The CDR3, as DNA: TGCAGCGTTGACGGACTAGCGGGAGCAGATACGCAGTATTTT.